Shown below are 16 T cell receptor beta chains from a single sample sequenced in a study of control samples from healthy donors and cancer patients. Sequencing was performed with immunoSEQ multiplex PCR; in TCRdb, only in-frame clones are kept and a portion is missing. The sample lists some 160,000 clones; around nine tenths were seen once. Sequenced: blood. These receptor sequences come from a man aged 25-40 years in good health.

The chain is built from TRBV5-1 and TRBJ2-1; no reliable D call. V shed 4 bases and J shed 4 bases, with 18 bases lying between them. This CDR3 spans 16 amino acids. Germline values: CDR1 SGHRS, CDR2 YFSETQ. CDR3 sequence reads: CASSLGSAPLYNEQFF. The CDR3 DNA sequence: TGCGCCAGCAGCCTGGGCTCAGCACCCCTTTACAATGAGCAGTTCTTC. Drawing the rest from reference TRBV5-1 and TRBJ2-1, the complete variable domain is KAGVTQTPRYLIKTRGQQVTLSCSPISGHRSVSWYQQTPGQGLQFLFEYFSETQRNKGNFPGRFSGRQFSNSRSEMNVSTLELGDSALYLCASSLGSAPLYNEQFFGPGTRLTVL.

This chain joins TRBV2 and TRBJ2-2; unclear D gene. V was shortened by 0 bases and J by 6 bases, with 11 bases between the two germline ends. CDR1 is SNHLY, CDR2 FYNNEI, per germline. This CDR3 has 15 amino acids. This CDR3 reads CASSEAVVGAGELFF. The CDR3 DNA reads as TGTGCCAGCAGTGAAGCAGTGGTAGGAGCCGGGGAGCTGTTTTTT.

The chain combines TRBV19 with TRBJ2-7, with D hard to call. With 5 bases removed from V and 0 bases from J, the gap between germline ends came to 5 bases. In germline, CDR1 is LNHDA, CDR2 SQIVND (reference sequence). The CDR3 totals 12 residues. The CDR3 reads CASSPSSYEQYF. CDR3 in DNA: TGTGCCAGTAGTCCTTCCTCCTACGAGCAGTACTTC. Combining the CDR3 with reference TRBV19 and TRBJ2-7 gives the whole variable domain DGGITQSPKYLFRKEGQNVTLSCEQNLNHDAMYWYRQDPGQGLRLIYYSQIVNDFQKGDIAEGYSVSREKKESFPLTVTSAQKNPTAFYLCASSPSSYEQYFGPGTRLTVT.

The chain combines TRBV18 with TRBJ1-1; D uncertain. Between the trimmed V and J ends, which lost 8 bases and 3 bases, there was a span of 7 bases. Germline lookup yields CDR1 KGHSH and CDR2 LQKENI. This CDR3 has 11 amino acids. In nucleotides, the CDR3 is TGTGCCAGCAAGGTGGACACTGAAGCTTTCTTT. Translation: CASKVDTEAFF.

The rearrangement uses TRBV2 and TRBJ1-5, with D perhaps TRBD1 (6 bases). Trimming left V 2 bases short and J 4 bases short, with 12 bases between. Germline CDR1 SNHLY, CDR2 FYNNEI. The CDR3 length is 15 residues. The CDR3 bases are TGTGCCAGCAGTGAACAATCGCAGGGGAATCAGCCCCAGCATTTT. Protein product: CASSEQSQGNQPQHF.

The rearrangement links TRBV7-2 to TRBJ2-3; D unresolved. In germline, CDR1 is SGHTA, CDR2 FQGNSA. The CDR3 is 14 residues long. Trimming took 4 bases from V and 4 from J, leaving 12 bases between them. Here the CDR3 DNA reads TGTGCCAGCAGCTCCACGGGCGGTCCAGATACGCAGTATTTT. Protein: CASSSTGGPDTQYF.

The V call is TRBV3-1 (or the pseudogene TRBV3-2), the J call TRBJ2-1; perhaps TRBD2 as D (5 bases). The germline CDR1 and CDR2 sequences are LGHDT and YNNKEL (reference sequence). Trimming left V 5 bases short and J 3 bases short, with 17 bases between. The CDR3 contains 16 residues. The CDR3 reads CASSSAPSDYYNEQFF. The CDR3 DNA sequence: TGTGCCAGCAGCTCCGCCCCCAGCGACTACTACAATGAGCAGTTCTTC.

The chain couples TRBV12-5 to TRBJ2-5, with 10 bases that match TRBD1. The CDR3 consists of 15 residues. The ends lost 7 bases at V and 5 bases at J; junction bases unmatched: 10. Per the germline V gene, CDR1 is LGHNT and CDR2 is FRNRAP. In nucleotides, the CDR3 is TGTGCTAGTGCCCAGGGGGACAGGGGCAGGGAGACCCAGTACTTC. It is translated as CASAQGDRGRETQYF.

This clone was seen only a few times. The rearrangement joins TRBV2 to TRBJ1-5, with a weak D call TRBD1 (5 bases). With 3 bases removed from V and 5 bases from J, the gap between germline ends came to 11 bases. Germline CDR1 SNHLY, CDR2 FYNNEI. This CDR3 has 14 residues. CDR3 in amino acids: CASSEMDNYQPQHF. In DNA form, the CDR3 reads TGTGCCAGCAGTGAGATGGACAACTATCAGCCCCAGCATTTT.

The CDR3 nucleotides read TGTGCCAGCAGCAGGTCTGGACAGGGTTTCAATGAGCAGTTCTTC. Its protein is CASSRSGQGFNEQFF. This sequence joins TRBV27 and TRBJ2-1; 8 nucleotides match TRBD1. CDR3 length equals 15 residues. The junction had 10 bases not matched to a gene; V was cut back by 6 bases and J by 6 bases. Germline V gene lookup returns CDR1 MNHEY and CDR2 SMNVEV (reference sequence).

This chain joins TRBV6-1 and TRBJ2-5; 7 nucleotides match TRBD1. The germline gives CDR1 MNHNS, CDR2 SASEGT. The V segment lost 0 bases and the J segment 5 bases; nucleotides outside the gene matches: 9. There are 16 residues in the CDR3. CDR3 DNA: TGTGCCAGCAGTGAAGCCCGACAGGGACGAAGGGAGACCCAGTACTTC. Encoded protein: CASSEARQGRRETQYF.

The rearrangement joins TRBV24-1 to TRBJ2-3, with 9 bases aligning to TRBD2. The CDR3 is 16 residues long. Per the germline V gene, CDR1 is KGHDR and CDR2 is SFDVKD. Trimming cost V 3 bases and J 1 base; bases outside gene matches: 4. In DNA form, the CDR3 reads TGTGCCACCAGTGATCATAGCGGGAGCGGCACAGATACGCAGTATTTT. Translating gives CATSDHSGSGTDTQYF.

The chain uses TRBV19 and TRBJ2-2, with D possibly called TRBD1 or TRBD2 (6 bases each). The CDR3 loop spans 14 amino acids. Germline V gene data show CDR1 as LNHDA and CDR2 as SQIVND (reference sequence). V lost 7 bases and J 5 bases, leaving 14 bases between the germline ends. CDR3 amino acids: CASTGQGRTGELFF. CDR3 DNA: TGTGCCAGTACCGGGCAGGGGAGGACCGGGGAGCTGTTTTTT.

The rearrangement joins TRBV12-3 or TRBV12-4 to TRBJ1-5; no reliable D call. There are 13 residues in the CDR3. V was trimmed by 5 bases and J by 7 bases, leaving 12 bases between them. The CDR3 DNA follows: TGTGCCAGCAGTGCTACGACGATCCAGCCCCAGCATTTT. Translated: CASSATTIQPQHF.

This chain links TRBV27 with TRBJ2-1, with 7 positions matching TRBD2. The CDR3 totals 13 residues. J was trimmed by 6 bases and V by 7 bases; bases with no gene match: 6. CDR1 is MNHEY and CDR2 is SMNVEV in the germline V gene (reference sequence). The CDR3 here is CASKRLARNEQFF. In DNA form, the CDR3 reads TGTGCCAGCAAGAGACTAGCCCGCAATGAGCAGTTCTTC.

The table lists this clone with a count of one. V usage is TRBV11-2 and J usage is TRBJ1-1; possibly TRBD1 for D (6 bases). The CDR3 runs 19 residues. The germline V gene has CDR1 SGHAT and CDR2 FQNNGV. Trimming removed 2 bases from V and 1 base from J, with 23 bases in between. The CDR3 sequence: CASSLLISPPTTGNTEAFF. CDR3 nucleotides: TGTGCCAGCAGCTTACTCATCTCTCCTCCCACGACAGGGAACACTGAAGCTTTCTTT.